This T cell receptor (beta chain) was profiled in a study of long-term antiretroviral therapy in people with HIV. This clone has a handful of counts. The run of the v3.0 immunoSEQ assay was at survey level. TCRdb's copy holds only in-frame clones and misses some; the assay was immunoSEQ multiplex PCR. The sample carries over 40,000 clones, nearly 95% recorded once. The CDR3 loop spans 13 amino acids. Germline V gene lookup returns CDR1 MNHEY and CDR2 SVGAGI. V lost 5 bases, J lost 4 bases, and 12 bases lay in between. The V and J genes are TRBV6-5 and TRBJ2-7; D not resolved. The receptor was derived from a woman in her forties or fifties with HIV. Sequenced material: unsorted PBMCs, taken 3.7 years after starting antiretroviral therapy. The CDR3 reads CASSNAVTYEQYF. CDR3 coding DNA: TGTGCCAGCAGTAACGCAGTAACTTACGAGCAGTACTTC.